Listed here are 19 T cell receptor beta chains from one sample, sequenced in a study of cytomegalovirus exposure and HLA in healthy donors. The PCR employed 60 Vbeta primers together with 13 Jbeta primers. Repertoires were generated with immunoSEQ multiplex PCR, while TCRdb's copy carries only in-frame clones and drops some. The sample yields around 200,000 clones, roughly 60% seen once. The sequenced material came from PBMCs. Receptors originate from a man aged 40-55 years in good health and CMV-seronegative.

The rearrangement links TRBV7-9 to TRBJ2-1, with TRBD1 matching over 7 bases. The germline gives CDR1 SEHNR, CDR2 FQNEAQ (reference sequence). With V trimmed by 6 bases and J by 4 bases, 9 bases remained unmatched. The CDR3 extends over 15 amino acids. The CDR3 region is CASRRQGGSYNEQFF. In nucleotides, the CDR3 is TGTGCCAGCAGGAGACAGGGCGGGTCTTACAATGAGCAGTTCTTC.

V and J are TRBV18 and TRBJ2-1; maybe TRBD2 (5 bases). The CDR3 totals 15 residues. V was cut by 3 bases and J by 6 bases, with 15 bases left in between. The germline V gene has CDR1 KGHSH and CDR2 LQKENI. DNA for the CDR3: TGTGCCAGCTCACCCGAAGTGGGCGGGTCCAATGAGCAGTTCTTC. Translation gives CASSPEVGGSNEQFF.

This clone has only a few counts. V usage is TRBV30 and J usage is TRBJ1-1; 11 bases are shared with TRBD1. CDR1 and CDR2 (germline): GTSNPN, SVGIG (reference sequence). J lost 5 bases, V lost 3 bases, and 8 bases had no gene match. This CDR3 region has 15 residues. The CDR3 nucleotides read TGTGCCTGGAGCGGACAGGGGGCGCGGGTGACTGAAGCTTTCTTT. It is translated as CAWSGQGARVTEAFF.

The chain couples TRBV11-2 to TRBJ2-3; D ambiguous. CDR1 is SGHAT, CDR2 FQNNGV, per germline. Trimming pared 0 bases from V and 8 bases from J, leaving 9 bases between. This CDR3 has 13 residues. The CDR3 DNA follows: TGTGCCAGCAGCTTAGATCGAGCCGGTACGCAGTATTTT. Translated: CASSLDRAGTQYF.

This clone was seen a few times. This chain uses TRBV11-2 with TRBJ1-3, with a weak D call TRBD1 (6 bases). Trimming took off 2 bases at V and 2 bases at J, with 13 bases between the two ends. This CDR3 contains 16 residues. In germline, CDR1 is SGHAT, CDR2 FQNNGV. CDR3 nucleotide sequence: TGTGCCAGCAGCTTACACACAGGGTCGGCTGGAAACACCATATATTTT. Its protein is CASSLHTGSAGNTIYF.

CDR3: CASSLVGDYGYTF. DNA of the CDR3: TGCGCCAGCAGCTTGGTCGGAGACTATGGCTACACCTTC. This chain joins TRBV5-1 and TRBJ1-2; D not resolved. Germline CDR1 is SGHRS and CDR2 is YFSETQ. V lost 0 bases and J lost 3, with 6 bases in between. The CDR3 sequence is 13 residues long.

This sequence joins TRBV5-1 and TRBJ2-1, with 9 bases aligning to TRBD1. Germline-derived CDR1 and CDR2 are SGHRS and YFSETQ. V lost 4 bases and J lost 4; bases outside the gene matches: 6. CDR3 size: 15 residues. The CDR3 protein is CASSTLDRGYNEQFF. The CDR3 nucleotides are TGCGCCAGCAGCACCCTGGACAGGGGTTACAATGAGCAGTTCTTC.

This clone was counted once. The V and J genes are TRBV4-1 and TRBJ2-1, with TRBD1 matching over 9 bases. The germline V gene has CDR1 MGHRA and CDR2 YSYEKL. The CDR3 has 13 residues. V lost 6 bases, J lost 5 bases, and 2 bases stayed unmatched. The CDR3 loop is CASRWTGDNEQFF. The CDR3 DNA is TGCGCCAGCAGGTGGACAGGGGACAATGAGCAGTTCTTC.

V gene TRBV29-1 combines with J gene TRBJ2-1, with 11 bases fitting TRBD2. CDR1 SQVTM and CDR2 ANQGSEA come from the germline V gene. CDR3 length equals 14 residues. V lost 7 bases to trimming and J lost 8 bases; unmatched junction nucleotides: 10. The CDR3 protein is CSGLTSGSGDEQFF. CDR3 coding DNA: TGCAGCGGCCTAACTAGCGGGAGTGGGGATGAGCAGTTCTTC.

For the CDR3, the DNA is TGTGCCAGCAGCTTAGAGACAGGGGGACGAACTGAAGCTTTCTTT. This gives the protein CASSLETGGRTEAFF. The V and J genes are TRBV11-3 and TRBJ1-1, with 9 nucleotides matching TRBD1. Germline V gene sequence: CDR1 SGHNT, CDR2 YENEEA. The CDR3 has 15 residues. Trimming removed 0 bases from V and 5 bases from J; junction bases left unmatched: 4.

This clone was recorded once. The chain carries TRBV2 and TRBJ2-5; D ambiguous. Trimming removed 7 bases at V and 1 base at J, with 7 bases between. CDR1 is SNHLY, CDR2 FYNNEI, per germline. The CDR3 runs to 12 residues. CDR3 region: CASTLVQETQYF. DNA for the CDR3: TGTGCCAGCACCCTAGTCCAAGAGACCCAGTACTTC.

In this sample, this clone turned up once. The rearrangement uses TRBV6-5 and TRBJ1-1; possible D gene TRBD1, 6 bases. The germline V gene encodes CDR1 MNHEY and CDR2 SVGAGI. This CDR3 is 13 amino acids long. The V and J ends lost 6 bases and 4 bases respectively, with 12 bases between them. The DNA of the CDR3 is TGTGCCAGCAGAAACACAGGGACCACTGAAGCTTTCTTT. Its protein product is CASRNTGTTEAFF.

J is TRBJ2-5 and V is TRBV28; D is ambiguous. CDR3 size: 12 residues. The V and J ends lost 9 bases and 1 base respectively, with 9 bases between them. Germline V gives CDR1 MDHEN, CDR2 SYDVKM. In DNA form, the CDR3 reads TGTGCCAGTAACATACCCCAAGAGACCCAGTACTTC. It codes for CASNIPQETQYF.

This chain connects TRBV5-1 to TRBJ2-3; 7 nucleotides line up with TRBD2. Germline V gene lookup returns CDR1 SGHRS and CDR2 YFSETQ. Trimming took 2 bases from V and 2 from J; bases not matched to a gene: 8. This CDR3 contains 16 residues. Here the CDR3 reads CASSLFQRETTDTQYF. The CDR3 DNA reads as TGCGCCAGCAGCTTATTCCAGCGGGAAACCACAGATACGCAGTATTTT.

J is TRBJ2-1 and V is TRBV5-1; 14 bases agree with TRBD2. In germline, CDR1 is SGHRS, CDR2 YFSETQ. This CDR3 is built from 17 residues. Unmatched junction bases numbered 10, after V lost 3 bases and J lost 8 bases. CDR3 bases: TGCGCCAGCAGCTCCTTGACTAGCGGGAGGGCCGGGGATGAGCAGTTCTTC. Translating gives CASSSLTSGRAGDEQFF.

This clone was picked up a small number of times. This chain links TRBV9 with TRBJ1-6; D remains unclear. The V gene's germline CDR1 is SGDLS and CDR2 YYNGEE. The CDR3 is made up of 17 amino acids. V was trimmed by 0 bases and J by 3 bases, leaving 13 bases between them. The CDR3 DNA sequence: TGTGCCAGCAGCGTAGATGTGGCGGGGTTCTATAATTCACCCCTCCACTTT. This codes for CASSVDVAGFYNSPLHF. Drawing the rest from reference TRBV9 and TRBJ1-6, the complete variable domain is DSGVTQTPKHLITATGQRVTLRCSPRSGDLSVYWYQQSLDQGLQFLIQYYNGEERAKGNILERFSAQQFPDLHSELNLSSLELGDSALYFCASSVDVAGFYNSPLHFGNGTRLTVT.

The genes are TRBV19 and TRBJ1-5, with TRBD1 identical over 10 bases. V lost 6 bases to trimming and J lost 2 bases; unmatched junction nucleotides: 7. The length of the CDR3 is 16 residues. Per germline, CDR1 LNHDA and CDR2 SQIVND (reference sequence). The CDR3 loop is CASRNLGTGGNQPQHF. CDR3 in DNA: TGTGCCAGTAGGAACCTCGGGACAGGGGGCAATCAGCCCCAGCATTTT. Complete variable domain (other parts from reference TRBV19 and TRBJ1-5): DGGITQSPKYLFRKEGQNVTLSCEQNLNHDAMYWYRQDPGQGLRLIYYSQIVNDFQKGDIAEGYSVSREKKESFPLTVTSAQKNPTAFYLCASRNLGTGGNQPQHFGDGTRLSIL.

This clone was detected only a few times. The chain couples TRBV30 to TRBJ1-4, with 9 nucleotides matching TRBD1. The CDR3 spans 16 residues. The germline V gene has CDR1 GTSNPN and CDR2 SVGIG (reference sequence). V dropped 4 bases and J dropped 2; count of bases not matched to a gene: 8. Here the CDR3 DNA reads TGTGCCTGGAAACCGGGACAGGGTGTGACTAATGAAAAACTGTTTTTT. Its translation is CAWKPGQGVTNEKLFF.

The chain recombines TRBV7-9 with TRBJ1-2; D may be TRBD1 (6 bases). Trimming shortened V by 1 base and J by 4 bases, and 13 bases separated the two germline ends. The CDR3 runs 15 residues. Germline V gene lookup returns CDR1 SEHNR and CDR2 FQNEAQ (reference sequence). The CDR3 DNA sequence: TGTGCCAGCAGCTTAGGAAGGGCAGGGGTCTATGGCTACACCTTC. The encoded protein is CASSLGRAGVYGYTF.